The present TCR beta chain was sequenced within a study of beta chain features in type 1 diabetes (dated by TCRdb to between 2018 and 2020). Turning to the overall study: Mean age, gender distribution, total cell number and subset yield did not differ between patients and healthy donors. The study compared the TCRB repertoires of sorted circulating CD4+ T cell subsets in recently diagnosed type 1 diabetes patients with those in matched healthy donors. Regulatory and stem cell-like memory subsets were isolated from only 8 patients and 8 healthy donors, whereas naive and central memory subsets came from all 28 donors. A total of 107,917,701 sorted cells were examined across all samples, and the number of cells per subset was strongly correlated with RNA yield. Results the study describes overall, beyond this receptor: PCR may preferentially amplify shorter templates, but because patient and control samples were amplified and corrected together, any resulting skew would affect both groups equally. Because cDNA was sequenced instead of genomic DNA, highly expressing activated cells could be over-represented, though the groups showed no difference in activation or CD3 levels. Naive, central memory and regulatory TCRB repertoires appeared more similar among patients than among healthy donors. Only small numbers of individuals were included in the HLA sub-analyses, which left unresolved whether HLA type had any influence on TCRB rearrangement. Fewer insertions and more nucleotide deletions at VDJ recombination sites were observed in patients with type 1 diabetes, implying thymic rearrangement abnormalities. A moderate but significant shortening of TCRB CDR3 length was observed in type 1 diabetes patients in all four CD4+ subsets.

This clone has only a few counts. The antigen it binds to is not known. Base qualities are not at hand, and no much larger clone is one base apart. The High Capacity cDNA Reverse Transcription Kit was used to reverse transcribe all of the isolated RNA, meaning that expressed TCRB transcripts were what got sequenced. Deep immunoSEQ sequencing was applied to naive, central memory and regulatory T cell samples, giving an average of approximately 4 million total reads per sample. Sorted cells were lysed in RLT buffer and RNA was extracted with DNase-treated RNeasy Micro or Mini kits, depending on cell number. To prevent cross-contamination, each cell subset was processed individually, whereas patient and healthy donor samples were processed jointly. The immunoSEQ multiplex PCR was used to amplify TCRB sequences from cDNA, generating 87-bp fragments that spanned the CDR3 region. Sequencing of the amplicons was performed on the Illumina HiSeq platform. As for the authors' bioinformatics: Synthetic template baselines were used to correct PCR bias computationally, reads within Hamming distance 2 were collapsed together, and singletons that could not be merged were discarded. By aligning reads against IMGT, V, D and J genes, CDR3 length, and insertions or deletions at six rearrangement sites were assigned. Within each subset, clonotype counts were normalized to the number of sorted cells before true diversity and Gini coefficients were calculated with the tcR R package. The overlap coefficient, calculated on TCRB nucleotide sequences, was used to quantify repertoire sharing. Out-of-frame TCRB sequences from naive cells were analyzed as a proxy for the pre-selection repertoire. The immuneACCESS repertoire file appears here via TCRdb, limited to in-frame rearrangements. These files lack a portion of the clones; in checked studies, under half of the deficit traces to unresolved V genes, and the cause of the others is not known. The DNA gave D and trimming, while V, J and clone size come from that table. This sample lists roughly 230,000 clones; 9.6% were detected once. Approximately 0.035% of the sample comes from the top ten.

Each donor gave one peripheral blood draw, around 0.12 L on average, collected into heparinised tubes. A BD FACSAria II was used to sort naive, central memory, regulatory and stem cell-like memory CD4+ T cells with a panel that included CD45RO, CCR7, CD25, CD127, CD95 and CD27. All sorted populations exceeded 95% purity. Right away, PBMCs were isolated by Lymphoprep density gradient centrifugation and were stained directly, with no culture step. So that batch effects would be minimized, each experiment stained and sorted samples in pairs, pairing one healthy donor with one patient. Per the germline V gene (reference sequence), GTSNPN is the CDR1 and SVGIG is the CDR2. The CDR3, cysteine through phenylalanine, is 15 amino acids long. Here the CDR3 DNA is all that survives: 45 bases in frame from base 1.

This sequence originates from a woman between 18 and 30 years old in good health. The sequenced material came from naive CD4+ T cells from blood. The cell subset or site label, as the study defines it: true naive CD4+ T cells. The chain is encoded by TRBV30 joined to TRBJ2-7, and 8 junction bases match TRBD2. The DNA sequence is TGTTCGGGGGGGCGCATTCCACCCAGCCCCTACGAGCAGTACTTC. This translates into CSGGRIPPSPYEQYF.